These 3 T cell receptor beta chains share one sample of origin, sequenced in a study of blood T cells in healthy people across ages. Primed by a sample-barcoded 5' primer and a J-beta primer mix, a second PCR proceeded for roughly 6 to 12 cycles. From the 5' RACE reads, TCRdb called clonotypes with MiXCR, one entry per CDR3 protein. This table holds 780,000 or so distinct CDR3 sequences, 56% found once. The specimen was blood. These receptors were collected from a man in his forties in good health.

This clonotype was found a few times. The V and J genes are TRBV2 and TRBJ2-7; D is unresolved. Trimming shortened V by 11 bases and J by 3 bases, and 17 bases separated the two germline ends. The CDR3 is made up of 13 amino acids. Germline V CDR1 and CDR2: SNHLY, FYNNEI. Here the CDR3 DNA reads TGTGCCCTAAAACCTAACAAATACTACGAGCAGTACTTC. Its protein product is CALKPNKYYEQYF.

The CDR3 protein is CSASFSGTSNQPQHF. The CDR3 DNA follows: TGCAGTGCTAGCTTCTCAGGCACAAGCAATCAGCCCCAGCATTTT. J is TRBJ1-5 and V is TRBV20-1, with D hard to call. Deletions cut 3 bases from V and 1 base from J, with 13 bases between. The CDR3 sequence is 15 residues long. Per germline, CDR1 DFQATT and CDR2 SNEGSKA (reference sequence).

This chain's CDR3 is CASERPLYNEQFF. Here the CDR3 DNA reads TGTGCCTCCGAGAGGCCCCTTTACAATGAGCAGTTCTTC. The rearrangement joins TRBV27 to TRBJ2-1, with D uncertain. V gave up 11 bases and J gave up 4 bases, with 15 bases separating them. In germline, CDR1 is MNHEY, CDR2 SMNVEV (reference sequence). This CDR3 spans 13 amino acids.